This T cell receptor (beta chain) was captured by sequencing in a study of blood T cells in healthy people across ages. Germline lookup yields CDR1 SQVTM and CDR2 ANQGSEA. Between the trimmed V and J ends, which lost 6 bases and 2 bases, there was a span of 19 bases. CDR3 length equals 15 residues. The second PCR ran about 6 to 11 cycles with a sample-barcoded 5' primer and J-beta primers. One entry per CDR3 protein, called by TCRdb with MiXCR from the 5' RACE reads. The table shows fewer than 2,000,000 distinct CDR3 sequences, with about two fifths occurring only once. This clonotype was seen a handful of times.

The rearrangement joins TRBV29-1 to TRBJ1-2, with D perhaps TRBD1 (6 bases). This receptor was taken from a human donor in good health. Sequences were obtained from blood. In DNA, the CDR3 is TGCAGCGTAACTGGGGGGCGCGACCCAAACTATGGCTACACCTTC. Translating it yields CSVTGGRDPNYGYTF.